The 30 T cell receptor beta chains presented below share a single source sample, sequenced in a study of shared clonotypes between healthy human individuals. Measured with immunoSEQ multiplex PCR; TCRdb has only the in-frame clones, and not every one. The table includes 2,100,000 or so clones, approximately 95% detected once. Sequencing used naive CD4+ T cells sorted from blood. Indicated subset: CD45RA+ positively selected. These receptors were collected from a young man in good health.

This chain connects TRBV11-2 to TRBJ2-7; TRBD1 aligns across 7 bases. Germline values: CDR1 SGHAT, CDR2 FQNNGV. The CDR3 consists of 15 residues. V shed 5 bases and J 1 base; nucleotides not matched to a gene: 8. The CDR3 DNA reads as TGTGCCAGCAGCCGCCGACAGGGTCAGTCCTACGAGCAGTACTTC. This translates into CASSRRQGQSYEQYF.

The rearrangement links TRBV23-1 to TRBJ1-6, with D perhaps matching TRBD1 (5 bases). TRBV23-1 is given ORF status, its function remaining uncertain. V lost 0 bases and J 0 bases, leaving 12 bases between the germline ends. The CDR3 has 18 residues. DNA for the CDR3: TGCGCCAGCAGTCAATCGACAGAAACAGACTCCTATAATTCACCCCTCCACTTT. Translated: CASSQSTETDSYNSPLHF.

The chain employs TRBV18 and TRBJ2-5, with TRBD1 as a possible D gene (6 bases). V lost 3 bases and J 5 bases, leaving 19 bases between the germline ends. Germline lookup yields CDR1 KGHSH and CDR2 LQKENI. CDR3 length equals 16 residues. DNA for the CDR3: TGTGCCAGCTCACCCTCCGGGTCCCTCCAGGGGGAGACCCAGTACTTC. Residues: CASSPSGSLQGETQYF.

This rearrangement joins TRBV29-1 to TRBJ2-3, with D perhaps matching TRBD2 (6 bases). The CDR3 length is 15 residues. Germline CDR1 reads SQVTM; CDR2 reads ANQGSEA. V shed 3 bases and J shed 4 bases, with 17 bases lying between them. The DNA of the CDR3 is TGCAGCGTTGATGATAACCGGGAGTGGCCAGATACGCAGTATTTT. Amino acid sequence: CSVDDNREWPDTQYF.

This rearrangement joins TRBV12-5 to TRBJ2-3, with TRBD1 matching 10 bases. CDR1 LGHNT and CDR2 FRNRAP come from the germline V gene. V gave up 5 bases and J gave up 0 bases; unmatched junction bases: 5. CDR3 length: 16 residues. The CDR3 loop reads CASGTGQGGSTDTQYF. The CDR3 region has the DNA TGTGCTAGTGGTACCGGACAGGGGGGCAGCACAGATACGCAGTATTTT.

The rearrangement links TRBV5-5 to TRBJ2-3; D unresolved. Trimming took off 4 bases at V and 1 base at J, with 7 bases between the two ends. Per germline, CDR1 SGHKS and CDR2 YYEKEE (reference sequence). There are 13 residues in the CDR3. CDR3 bases: TGTGCCAGCAGCCGCCCTGGCACAGATACGCAGTATTTT. This gives the protein CASSRPGTDTQYF. The full variable domain, completed using reference TRBV5-5 and TRBJ2-3, is DAGVTQSPTHLIKTRGQQVTLRCSPISGHKSVSWYQQVLGQGPQFIFQYYEKEERGRGNFPDRFSARQFPNYSSELNVNALLLGDSALYLCASSRPGTDTQYFGPGTRLTVL.

CDR3 protein: CASSPSSGVDTQYF. The CDR3 nucleotides are TGTGCCAGCAGCCCATCTAGCGGGGTGGATACGCAGTATTTT. The chain recombines TRBV4-2 with TRBJ2-3; 9 bases agree with TRBD2. Germline V gene data show CDR1 as LGHNA and CDR2 as YNFKEQ. V lost 4 bases to trimming and J lost 6 bases; unmatched junction nucleotides: 5. The CDR3 spans 14 residues.

The chain joins TRBV5-3 to TRBJ1-5; D is uncertain. TRBV5-3 counts as an open reading frame of uncertain function. The germline V and J ends were trimmed by 0 bases and 3 bases, with 4 bases remaining between them. The CDR3 sequence is 13 residues long. CDR3 residues: CARSLESNQPQHF. The CDR3 nucleotides are TGTGCCAGAAGCTTGGAATCCAATCAGCCCCAGCATTTT.

The chain uses TRBV7-9 and TRBJ2-7; 10 nucleotides align to TRBD2. V lost 0 bases and J lost 5; bases outside the gene matches: 1. The CDR3 is 14 amino acids. The V gene's germline CDR1 is SEHNR and CDR2 FQNEAQ (reference sequence). Here the CDR3 reads CASSLAGLAHEQYF. CDR3 DNA: TGTGCCAGCAGCTTAGCGGGACTAGCGCACGAGCAGTACTTC.

The V gene is TRBV6-6, the J gene TRBJ1-1, with D hard to call. CDR3 length equals 16 residues. CDR1 is MNHNY, CDR2 SVGAGI, per germline (reference sequence). Trimming took off 0 bases at V and 6 bases at J, with 17 bases between the two ends. CDR3 protein: CASSYSMTWGGAEAFF. The CDR3 DNA is TGTGCCAGCAGTTACTCGATGACTTGGGGTGGGGCTGAAGCTTTCTTT.

V usage is TRBV19 and J usage is TRBJ1-1; D call uncertain. The germline V gene has CDR1 LNHDA and CDR2 SQIVND (reference sequence). V was clipped by 10 bases and J by 6 bases, with 18 bases between them. This CDR3 is 13 amino acids long. The CDR3 reads CAIKIGFWAEAFF. DNA of the CDR3: TGTGCCATCAAAATCGGTTTTTGGGCTGAAGCTTTCTTT.

J is TRBJ2-1 and V is TRBV2; 7 nucleotides match TRBD2. CDR3 length: 14 residues. J gave up 10 bases and V 6 bases, and 12 bases lay outside the gene matches. Germline CDR1 SNHLY, CDR2 FYNNEI. This CDR3 is CASRPRGDGREQFF. In DNA, the CDR3 is TGTGCCAGCAGACCACGGGGGGATGGCAGGGAGCAGTTCTTC.

The J gene is TRBJ1-1, the V gene TRBV7-3; 7 bases are a match to TRBD1. This CDR3 is 15 amino acids long. V lost 4 bases and J lost 8; bases outside the gene matches: 13. Germline V gene data show CDR1 as SGHTA and CDR2 as FQGTGA. CDR3 nucleotide sequence: TGTGCCAGCAGCTCCCGAAACAAAAGGGGACAGGAAGCTTTCTTT. Translating it yields CASSSRNKRGQEAFF.

The rearrangement links TRBV10-2 to TRBJ1-5; no firm D call. The V gene lost 6 bases and the J gene lost 6 bases, with 12 bases spanning the gap. The CDR3 totals 13 residues. Germline values: CDR1 WSHSY, CDR2 SAAADI. The CDR3 loop reads CASSHARGQPQHF. The CDR3, as DNA: TGCGCCAGCAGCCATGCACGGGGTCAGCCCCAGCATTTT.

The chain combines TRBV9 with TRBJ1-6; 8 nucleotides line up with TRBD1. V gave up 3 bases and J gave up 5 bases; unmatched junction bases: 7. Germline V gene data show CDR1 as SGDLS and CDR2 as YYNGEE. The CDR3 sequence is 16 residues long. CDR3 sequence (DNA): TGTGCCAGCAGCGCCTATAGACAGGGGAATAATTCACCCCTCCACTTT. Translating gives CASSAYRQGNNSPLHF.

V usage is TRBV28 and J usage is TRBJ1-2; a possible D gene is TRBD1 (5 bases). CDR3 length: 13 residues. Trimming pared 3 bases from V and 6 bases from J, leaving 11 bases between. The germline gives CDR1 MDHEN, CDR2 SYDVKM. CDR3: CASSFTGGDGYTF. CDR3 bases: TGTGCCAGCAGTTTCACGGGGGGAGATGGCTACACCTTC.

The chain carries TRBV7-2 and TRBJ2-1, with TRBD2 identical over 11 bases. Germline loops: CDR1 SGHTA, CDR2 FQGNSA. Unmatched junction bases numbered 17, after V lost 3 bases and J lost 7 bases. The CDR3 has 19 residues. CDR3 in amino acids: CASSFPRFGTSGSRNEQFF. The CDR3 DNA follows: TGTGCCAGCAGCTTTCCCCGCTTTGGTACTAGCGGGAGTAGGAATGAGCAGTTCTTC. The full variable domain, in which reference TRBV7-2 and TRBJ2-1 provide the parts outside the CDR3, is GAGVSQSPSNKVTEKGKDVELRCDPISGHTALYWYRQSLGQGLEFLIYFQGNSAPDKSGLPSDRFSAERTGGSVSTLTIQRTQQEDSAVYLCASSFPRFGTSGSRNEQFFGPGTRLTVL.

Of note for this clone: Within the sample, other DNA sequences also encode this same CDR3. This chain's CDR3 is CASSSTTGGGQPQHF. Here the CDR3 DNA reads TGTGCCAGCAGTTCCACGACAGGGGGTGGCCAGCCCCAGCATTTT. This chain uses TRBV27 with TRBJ1-5; 9 bases fit TRBD1. This CDR3 is built from 15 residues. Germline CDR1 MNHEY, CDR2 SMNVEV (reference sequence). Germline trimming cut 4 bases from V and 7 bases from J; bases unmatched to any gene: 8.

The chain couples TRBV6-1 to TRBJ2-3; D is undetermined. V gave up 8 bases and J gave up 1 base, with 10 bases separating them. The CDR3 is made up of 13 amino acids. Germline-derived CDR1 and CDR2 are MNHNS and SASEGT. The chain's CDR3 is CASVLAGTDTQYF. The CDR3 DNA is TGTGCCAGCGTCCTGGCGGGCACAGATACGCAGTATTTT.

The chain's CDR3 is CASSLEAPRVSPLHF. The DNA for the CDR3 is TGTGCCAGCAGCTTAGAGGCCCCCAGGGTTTCACCCCTCCACTTT. The chain has TRBV7-9 and TRBJ1-6, with D possibly being TRBD1 (5 bases). CDR3 length: 15 amino acids. Trimming left V 1 base short and J 9 bases short, with 13 bases between. Germline V lookup: CDR1 SEHNR, CDR2 FQNEAQ (reference sequence).

This chain connects TRBV7-9 to TRBJ2-1; no reliable D call. The V end lost 8 bases, the J end lost 1 base, and 12 bases lay between the germline ends. The CDR3 is 14 amino acids. CDR1 SEHNR and CDR2 FQNEAQ come from the germline V gene (reference sequence). The CDR3 reads CASAWTQSYNEQFF. The CDR3 nucleotides are TGTGCCAGCGCGTGGACCCAGTCCTACAATGAGCAGTTCTTC.

V is TRBV7-2 and J is TRBJ1-4; D is uncertain. The length of the CDR3 is 18 residues. Looked up from germline, CDR1 is SGHTA and CDR2 is FQGNSA. The germline V and J ends were trimmed by 5 bases and 0 bases, with 19 bases remaining between them. The CDR3 DNA reads as TGTGCCAGCAGCCCGCGACTGACCCTCTTTCCAACTAATGAAAAACTGTTTTTT. Translated: CASSPRLTLFPTNEKLFF. Full variable domain (rest looked up from reference TRBV7-2 and TRBJ1-4): GAGVSQSPSNKVTEKGKDVELRCDPISGHTALYWYRQSLGQGLEFLIYFQGNSAPDKSGLPSDRFSAERTGGSVSTLTIQRTQQEDSAVYLCASSPRLTLFPTNEKLFFGSGTQLSVL.

The chain couples TRBV28 to TRBJ1-4; the D is unclear. The germline gives CDR1 MDHEN, CDR2 SYDVKM. The CDR3 consists of 16 residues. The V and J ends lost 6 bases and 2 bases respectively, with 16 bases between them. The CDR3 nucleotides read TGTGCCAGCAGCAGCAGAGATCCGGGGACTAATGAAAAACTGTTTTTT. Protein product: CASSSRDPGTNEKLFF.

The gene calls are TRBV19 and TRBJ1-2; D ambiguous. V was pared by 6 bases and J by 4 bases, with 6 bases between. The germline V gene encodes CDR1 LNHDA and CDR2 SQIVND (reference sequence). CDR3 length: 11 amino acids. CDR3 amino acids: CASRKGYGYTF. CDR3 in DNA: TGTGCCAGTAGGAAGGGCTATGGCTACACCTTC. The full variable domain, completed using reference TRBV19 and TRBJ1-2, is DGGITQSPKYLFRKEGQNVTLSCEQNLNHDAMYWYRQDPGQGLRLIYYSQIVNDFQKGDIAEGYSVSREKKESFPLTVTSAQKNPTAFYLCASRKGYGYTFGSGTRLTVV.

The rearrangement joins TRBV18 to TRBJ2-1, with 9 bases that match TRBD1. Germline CDR1 KGHSH, CDR2 LQKENI. CDR3 size: 15 residues. With V trimmed by 0 bases and J by 6 bases, 3 bases remained unmatched. The CDR3 bases are TGTGCCAGCTCACCACCGGGACAGGGAACCAATGAGCAGTTCTTC. Translated, it gives CASSPPGQGTNEQFF.

This rearrangement joins TRBV2 to TRBJ1-3, with TRBD1 matching 7 bases. V lost 2 bases and J lost 2; bases outside the gene matches: 15. CDR3 length: 19 amino acids. CDR1 is SNHLY, CDR2 FYNNEI, per germline. In nucleotides, the CDR3 is TGTGCCAGCAGTGAATCGGAACAGGGGAGTACTCTGGCTGGAAACACCATATATTTT. This gives the protein CASSESEQGSTLAGNTIYF.

The chain uses TRBV11-3 and TRBJ1-2; D not certain. The CDR3 is 15 residues long. Trimming removed 2 bases from V and 0 bases from J, with 10 bases in between. Looked up from germline, CDR1 is SGHNT and CDR2 is YENEEA. The DNA of the CDR3 is TGTGCCAGCAGCTTAAAGGTACGGACTAACTATGGCTACACCTTC. Translation gives CASSLKVRTNYGYTF.

The chain joins TRBV7-2 to TRBJ1-6, with TRBD1 as a possible D gene (5 bases). The CDR3 has 16 residues. CDR1 SGHTA and CDR2 FQGNSA come from the germline V gene. Deletions cut 2 bases from V and 8 bases from J, with 16 bases between. This CDR3 is CASSLLRGNSYSPLHF. CDR3 bases: TGTGCCAGCAGCTTACTCCGGGGCAACTCCTATTCACCCCTCCACTTT.

This clone was detected once. CDR3 amino acids: CASSWTSGGTLYEQYF. CDR3 nucleotides: TGTGCCAGCAGTTGGACTAGCGGGGGGACTCTCTACGAGCAGTACTTC. This sequence joins TRBV6-5 and TRBJ2-7; the match to TRBD2 covers 14 bases. V lost 4 bases and J lost 3; bases outside the gene matches: 5. CDR1 is MNHEY, CDR2 SVGAGI, per germline. The CDR3 runs 16 residues.

The CDR3 here is CASSLEGSQPQHF. CDR3 nucleotides: TGTGCCAGCAGCTTAGAGGGTAGTCAGCCCCAGCATTTT. This chain connects TRBV7-9 to TRBJ1-5; D unclear. Trimming stripped 1 base from V and 6 bases from J, with 7 bases between. There are 13 residues in the CDR3. CDR1 and CDR2 from the germline V gene are SEHNR and FQNEAQ (reference sequence).